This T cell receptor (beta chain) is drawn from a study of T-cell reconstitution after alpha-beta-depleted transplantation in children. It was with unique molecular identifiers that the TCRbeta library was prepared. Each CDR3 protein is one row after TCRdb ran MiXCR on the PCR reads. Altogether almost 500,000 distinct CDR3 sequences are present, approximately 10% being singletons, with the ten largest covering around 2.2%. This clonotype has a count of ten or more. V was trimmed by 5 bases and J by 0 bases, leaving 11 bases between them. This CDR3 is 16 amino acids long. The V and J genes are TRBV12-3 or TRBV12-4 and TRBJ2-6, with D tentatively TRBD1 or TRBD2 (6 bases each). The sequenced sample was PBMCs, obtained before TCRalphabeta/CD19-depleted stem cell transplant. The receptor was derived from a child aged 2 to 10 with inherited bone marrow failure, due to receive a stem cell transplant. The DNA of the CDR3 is TGTGCCAGCAGTCCCGGGGGCGACTCTGGGGCCAACGTCCTGACTTTC. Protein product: CASSPGGDSGANVLTF.